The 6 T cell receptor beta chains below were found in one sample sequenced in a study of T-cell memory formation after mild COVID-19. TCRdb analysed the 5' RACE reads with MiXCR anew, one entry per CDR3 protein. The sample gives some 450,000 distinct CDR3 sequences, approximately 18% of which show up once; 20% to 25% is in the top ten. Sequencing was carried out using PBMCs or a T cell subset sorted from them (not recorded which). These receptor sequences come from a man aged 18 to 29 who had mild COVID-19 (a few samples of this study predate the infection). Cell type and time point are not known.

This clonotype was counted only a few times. This chain's CDR3 is CASSGTSGWETQYF. The CDR3 bases are TGTGCCAGCTCCGGGACTAGCGGATGGGAGACCCAGTACTTC. V and J are TRBV2 and TRBJ2-5, with 11 bases lining up with TRBD2. The CDR3 sequence is 14 residues long. CDR1 is SNHLY, CDR2 FYNNEI, per germline. V lost 8 bases, J lost 5 bases, and 7 bases stayed unmatched. The complete variable domain, with remaining parts taken from reference TRBV2 and TRBJ2-5, reads EPEVTQTPSHQVTQMGQEVILRCVPISNHLYFYWYRQILGQKVEFLVSFYNNEISEKSEIFDDQFSVERPDGSNFTLKIRSTKLEDSAMYFCASSGTSGWETQYFGPGTRLLVL.

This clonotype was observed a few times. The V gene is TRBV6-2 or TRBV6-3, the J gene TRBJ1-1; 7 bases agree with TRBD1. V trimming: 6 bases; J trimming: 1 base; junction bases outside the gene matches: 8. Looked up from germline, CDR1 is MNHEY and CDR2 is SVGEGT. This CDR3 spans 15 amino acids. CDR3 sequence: CASRPYRGENTEAFF. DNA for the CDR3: TGTGCCAGCAGACCCTACAGGGGAGAGAACACTGAAGCTTTCTTT.

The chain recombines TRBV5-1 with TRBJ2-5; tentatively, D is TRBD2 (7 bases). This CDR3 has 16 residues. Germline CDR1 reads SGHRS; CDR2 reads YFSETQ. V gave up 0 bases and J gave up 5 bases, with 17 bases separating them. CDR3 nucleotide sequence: TGCGCCAGCAGCTTGGCCGGGGGGCCTCTTGGGGAGACCCAGTACTTC. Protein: CASSLAGGPLGETQYF.

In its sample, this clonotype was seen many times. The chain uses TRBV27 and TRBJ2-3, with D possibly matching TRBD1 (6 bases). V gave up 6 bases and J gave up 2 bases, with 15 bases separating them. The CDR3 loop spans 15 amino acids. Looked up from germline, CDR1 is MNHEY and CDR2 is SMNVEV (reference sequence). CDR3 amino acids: CASRLNRVDTDTQYF. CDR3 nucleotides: TGTGCCAGCAGGTTAAACAGGGTGGACACAGATACGCAGTATTTT.

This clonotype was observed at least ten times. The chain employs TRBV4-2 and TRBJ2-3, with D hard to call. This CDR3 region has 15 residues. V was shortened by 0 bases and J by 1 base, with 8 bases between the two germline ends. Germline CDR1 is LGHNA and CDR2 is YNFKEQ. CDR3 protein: CASSQEGQGTDTQYF. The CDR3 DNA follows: TGTGCCAGCAGCCAAGAAGGGCAGGGCACAGATACGCAGTATTTT.

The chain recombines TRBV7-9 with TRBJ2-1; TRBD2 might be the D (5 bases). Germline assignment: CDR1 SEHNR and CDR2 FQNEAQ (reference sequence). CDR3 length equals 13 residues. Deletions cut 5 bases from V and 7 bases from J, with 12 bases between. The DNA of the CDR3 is TGTGCCAGCAGCCATGGGGAGATTAATGAGCAGTTCTTC. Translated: CASSHGEINEQFF.